These 12 T cell receptor beta chains originate from one sample sequenced in a study of blood T cells in healthy people across ages. A J-beta primer mix and a sample-barcoded 5' primer were used in a second PCR of about 7 to 12 cycles. TCRdb processed the 5' RACE reads anew with MiXCR; each CDR3 protein has one entry. Among hundreds of thousands of distinct CDR3 sequences listed, around 42% were seen once. Sequencing used blood. These receptors were obtained from a man between 60 and 70 years old in good health.

The genes are TRBV7-9 and TRBJ2-7, with 9 bases that match TRBD1. The CDR3 has 14 amino acids. V shed 3 bases and J 4 bases; nucleotides not matched to a gene: 4. CDR1 and CDR2 (germline): SEHNR, FQNEAQ (reference sequence). The CDR3 sequence: CASSFPGQGYEQYF. The CDR3 coding sequence is TGTGCCAGCAGCTTCCCGGGACAGGGATACGAGCAGTACTTC.

This clonotype was observed a few times. The chain is built from TRBV6-1 and TRBJ2-1, with D unresolved. The CDR3 length is 10 residues. V was trimmed by 8 bases and J by 7 bases, leaving 6 bases between them. Looked up from germline, CDR1 is MNHNS and CDR2 is SASEGT. Here the CDR3 DNA reads TGTGCCAGCGGGGTAAATGAGCAGTTCTTC. Amino acids: CASGVNEQFF.

The rearrangement uses TRBV4-1 and TRBJ1-2; TRBD1 matches at 10 bases. Germline loops: CDR1 MGHRA, CDR2 YSYEKL. The ends lost 5 bases at V and 7 bases at J; junction bases unmatched: 13. The CDR3 has 16 amino acids. CDR3 protein: CASSEPTGTGAGGYTF. CDR3 DNA: TGCGCCAGCAGCGAGCCGACCGGGACAGGGGCTGGTGGCTACACCTTC.

Regarding this clonotype: Germline is not matched at one junction end, which may reflect a read error. V and J are TRBV20-1 and TRBJ2-2, with D tentatively TRBD2 (5 bases). The CDR3 sequence is 17 residues long. From germline, CDR1 is DFQATT and CDR2 SNEGSKA (reference sequence). The CDR3 reads CRARGFEGRTRTGELFF. The CDR3 DNA reads as TGCAGAGCTAGAGGATTCGAAGGACGGACTCGAACCGGGGAGCTGTTTTTT.

The genes are TRBV10-3 and TRBJ1-2; D uncertain. The CDR3 covers 12 residues. Germline V gene lookup returns CDR1 ENHRY and CDR2 SYGVKD. V gave up 0 bases and J gave up 5 bases, with 4 bases separating them. CDR3 sequence (DNA): TGTGCCATCAGTGAGTCCACGTATGGCTACACCTTC. This translates into CAISESTYGYTF.

V and J are TRBV18 and TRBJ1-4, with unresolved D. CDR1 and CDR2 from the germline V gene are KGHSH and LQKENI. The CDR3 totals 16 residues. Between the trimmed V and J ends, which lost 6 bases and 1 base, there was a span of 15 bases. The CDR3 reads CASSLWGKGTNEKLFF. DNA of the CDR3: TGTGCCAGCTCCCTTTGGGGAAAGGGAACTAATGAAAAACTGTTTTTT.

The chain is built from TRBV4-3 and TRBJ2-1; 7 bases map to TRBD1. The end of the DNA is better explained by TRBJ2-7, so the J call may be wrong. Germline V gives CDR1 LGHNA, CDR2 YSLEER. The length of the CDR3 is 17 residues. The CDR3 nucleotides are TGCGCCAGCAGCCAAACACGACAGGGCGGCTCCTACAATGAGCAGTACTTC. Protein: CASSQTRQGGSYNEQYF.

The J gene is TRBJ2-1, the V gene TRBV29-1; D tentatively reads TRBD1 or TRBD2 (5 bases each). The end of the DNA aligns better with TRBJ2-7, so the J call may be wrong. CDR1 and CDR2 (germline): SQVTM, ANQGSEA. There are 14 residues in the CDR3. CDR3 bases: TGCAGCGTTGTAGGGGTAGGGACCTACAATGAGCAGTACTTC. It specifies CSVVGVGTYNEQYF.

This sequence joins TRBV3-1 and TRBJ2-2, with TRBD1 identical over 7 bases. The CDR3 covers 15 residues. Germline V gives CDR1 LGHDT, CDR2 YNNKEL (reference sequence). With V trimmed by 3 bases and J by 1 base, 2 bases remained unmatched. The chain's CDR3 is CASSQDRKNTGELFF. The CDR3 region has the DNA TGTGCCAGCAGCCAGGACAGGAAGAACACCGGGGAGCTGTTTTTT.

This clonotype came up many times. The chain uses TRBV20-1 and TRBJ2-5; 13 bases line up with TRBD2. CDR3 length equals 18 residues. Per germline, CDR1 DFQATT and CDR2 SNEGSKA (reference sequence). J lost 5 bases, V lost 0 bases, and 12 bases had no gene match. CDR3 protein: CSARDIYTGTSGVETQYF. CDR3 DNA: TGCAGTGCTAGAGACATATACACCGGGACTAGCGGGGTTGAGACCCAGTACTTC.

V and J are TRBV20-1 and TRBJ2-3; no firm D call. The length of the CDR3 is 15 residues. Germline lookup yields CDR1 DFQATT and CDR2 SNEGSKA (reference sequence). V lost 0 bases and J lost 14, with 24 bases in between. The CDR3 here is CSARDPNSLLGMRYF. The CDR3 bases are TGCAGTGCTAGAGATCCGAATAGCCTCTTAGGTATGCGGTATTTT.

The V and J genes are TRBV29-1 and TRBJ2-1; 7 positions match TRBD1. Looked up from germline, CDR1 is SQVTM and CDR2 is ANQGSEA. The CDR3 is 14 residues long. V was pared by 6 bases and J by 4 bases, with 9 bases of the junction left unmatched. CDR3 sequence (DNA): TGCAGCGTCACAGATAAGGGACAGTACAATGAGCAGTTCTTC. The encoded protein is CSVTDKGQYNEQFF.